Listed below are T cell receptor beta chains from one sample, sequenced in a study of beta chain features in type 1 diabetes. The table came from immunoSEQ multiplex PCR; TCRdb's copy has only in-frame clones and leaves some out. The sample contains 330,000 or so clones, over 10% of which appear only once. Sequenced input: naive CD4+ T cells from blood. These receptors were obtained from a woman in her late teens or twenties with type 1 diabetes. Each CDR3 is given with its conserved first and last residue. Each record gives: J gene, D gene, clone size, CDR3 length, V gene, CDR3 protein, CDR3 DNA. D genes are given only for firm matches. The size of a clone is reported for some rows only, either as once, few or many, or as a class for expanded clones.

j_gene: TRBJ2-1
d_gene: TRBD1
abundance: NA
len: 15
v_gene: TRBV28
CDR3aa: CASSTTGLGYNEQFF
CDR3nt: TGTGCCAGCAGTACGACAGGGCTAGGTTACAATGAGCAGTTCTTC

j_gene: TRBJ2-2
d_gene: NA
abundance: few
len: 17
v_gene: TRBV4-1
CDR3aa: CASSQGSLADRTGELFF
CDR3nt: TGCGCCAGCAGCCAAGGGTCTTTAGCGGATCGCACCGGGGAGCTGTTTTTT

j_gene: TRBJ1-1
d_gene: TRBD1
abundance: NA
len: 14
v_gene: TRBV7-9
CDR3aa: CASSLGGTVGMAFF
CDR3nt: TGTGCCAGCAGCTTAGGAGGGACAGTCGGGATGGCTTTCTTT

j_gene: TRBJ1-1
d_gene: NA
abundance: NA
len: 11
v_gene: TRBV5-1
CDR3aa: CASSTDSEAFF
CDR3nt: TGCGCCAGCAGCACCGACTCTGAAGCTTTCTTT

j_gene: TRBJ2-6
d_gene: TRBD1
abundance: few
len: 16
v_gene: TRBV30
CDR3aa: CAWGDIGTAGANVLTF
CDR3nt: TGTGCCTGGGGTGACATCGGGACAGCTGGGGCCAACGTCCTGACTTTC

j_gene: TRBJ2-5
d_gene: NA
abundance: NA
len: 15
v_gene: TRBV5-1
CDR3aa: CASSAGAGTQETQYF
CDR3nt: TGCGCCAGCAGCGCGGGGGCGGGGACCCAAGAGACCCAGTACTTC

j_gene: TRBJ2-7
d_gene: TRBD2
abundance: NA
len: 15
v_gene: TRBV5-1
CDR3aa: CASSLVLAGGNEQYF
CDR3nt: TGCGCCAGCAGCTTGGTGCTAGCGGGGGGGAACGAGCAGTACTTC

j_gene: TRBJ2-5
d_gene: NA
abundance: few
len: 15
v_gene: TRBV5-4
CDR3aa: CASSLGGRLQETQYF
CDR3nt: TGTGCCAGCAGCTTGGGTGGCAGATTACAAGAGACCCAGTACTTC

j_gene: TRBJ1-2
d_gene: TRBD1
abundance: few
len: 15
v_gene: TRBV5-4
CDR3aa: CASSPGVTGGYGYTF
CDR3nt: TGTGCCAGCAGCCCGGGGGTGACAGGGGGTTATGGCTACACCTTC

j_gene: TRBJ2-3
d_gene: NA
abundance: NA
len: 13
v_gene: TRBV5-1
CDR3aa: CASSLAGEDTQYF
CDR3nt: TGCGCCAGCAGCTTGGCCGGGGAAGATACGCAGTATTTT

j_gene: TRBJ1-2
d_gene: TRBD1
abundance: few
len: 14
v_gene: TRBV5-6
CDR3aa: CASSLPIGTGGYTF
CDR3nt: TGTGCCAGCAGCCTTCCCATCGGGACAGGTGGCTACACCTTC

j_gene: TRBJ2-5
d_gene: TRBD2
abundance: NA
len: 16
v_gene: TRBV11-2
CDR3aa: CASSLAGGGSWETQYF
CDR3nt: TGTGCCAGCAGTCTAGCGGGGGGAGGTAGTTGGGAGACCCAGTACTTC

j_gene: TRBJ2-7
d_gene: TRBD2
abundance: NA
len: 15
v_gene: TRBV30
CDR3aa: CAWSVTSGSSYEQYF
CDR3nt: TGTGCCTGGAGTGTAACTAGCGGGAGCTCCTACGAGCAGTACTTC

j_gene: TRBJ2-3
d_gene: NA
abundance: few
len: 15
v_gene: TRBV7-9
CDR3aa: CASSQRTGVTDTQYF
CDR3nt: TGTGCCAGCAGCCAGCGGACGGGGGTCACAGATACGCAGTATTTT

j_gene: TRBJ1-4
d_gene: NA
abundance: few
len: 15
v_gene: TRBV9
CDR3aa: CASSVAQGGREKLFF
CDR3nt: TGTGCCAGCAGCGTAGCCCAGGGTGGACGGGAAAAACTGTTTTTT

j_gene: TRBJ1-2
d_gene: NA
abundance: NA
len: 13
v_gene: TRBV13
CDR3aa: CASSRGTNYGYTF
CDR3nt: TGTGCCAGCAGCCGAGGAACTAACTATGGCTACACCTTC

j_gene: TRBJ2-7
d_gene: NA
abundance: few
len: 15
v_gene: TRBV30
CDR3aa: CAWSVRGAKVDEQYF
CDR3nt: TGTGCCTGGAGTGTACGGGGGGCGAAAGTCGACGAGCAGTACTTC

j_gene: TRBJ1-2
d_gene: NA
abundance: once
len: 14
v_gene: TRBV25-1
CDR3aa: CASSPAGQIRGYTF
CDR3nt: TGTGCCAGCAGTCCCGCGGGGCAGATTCGAGGCTACACCTTC